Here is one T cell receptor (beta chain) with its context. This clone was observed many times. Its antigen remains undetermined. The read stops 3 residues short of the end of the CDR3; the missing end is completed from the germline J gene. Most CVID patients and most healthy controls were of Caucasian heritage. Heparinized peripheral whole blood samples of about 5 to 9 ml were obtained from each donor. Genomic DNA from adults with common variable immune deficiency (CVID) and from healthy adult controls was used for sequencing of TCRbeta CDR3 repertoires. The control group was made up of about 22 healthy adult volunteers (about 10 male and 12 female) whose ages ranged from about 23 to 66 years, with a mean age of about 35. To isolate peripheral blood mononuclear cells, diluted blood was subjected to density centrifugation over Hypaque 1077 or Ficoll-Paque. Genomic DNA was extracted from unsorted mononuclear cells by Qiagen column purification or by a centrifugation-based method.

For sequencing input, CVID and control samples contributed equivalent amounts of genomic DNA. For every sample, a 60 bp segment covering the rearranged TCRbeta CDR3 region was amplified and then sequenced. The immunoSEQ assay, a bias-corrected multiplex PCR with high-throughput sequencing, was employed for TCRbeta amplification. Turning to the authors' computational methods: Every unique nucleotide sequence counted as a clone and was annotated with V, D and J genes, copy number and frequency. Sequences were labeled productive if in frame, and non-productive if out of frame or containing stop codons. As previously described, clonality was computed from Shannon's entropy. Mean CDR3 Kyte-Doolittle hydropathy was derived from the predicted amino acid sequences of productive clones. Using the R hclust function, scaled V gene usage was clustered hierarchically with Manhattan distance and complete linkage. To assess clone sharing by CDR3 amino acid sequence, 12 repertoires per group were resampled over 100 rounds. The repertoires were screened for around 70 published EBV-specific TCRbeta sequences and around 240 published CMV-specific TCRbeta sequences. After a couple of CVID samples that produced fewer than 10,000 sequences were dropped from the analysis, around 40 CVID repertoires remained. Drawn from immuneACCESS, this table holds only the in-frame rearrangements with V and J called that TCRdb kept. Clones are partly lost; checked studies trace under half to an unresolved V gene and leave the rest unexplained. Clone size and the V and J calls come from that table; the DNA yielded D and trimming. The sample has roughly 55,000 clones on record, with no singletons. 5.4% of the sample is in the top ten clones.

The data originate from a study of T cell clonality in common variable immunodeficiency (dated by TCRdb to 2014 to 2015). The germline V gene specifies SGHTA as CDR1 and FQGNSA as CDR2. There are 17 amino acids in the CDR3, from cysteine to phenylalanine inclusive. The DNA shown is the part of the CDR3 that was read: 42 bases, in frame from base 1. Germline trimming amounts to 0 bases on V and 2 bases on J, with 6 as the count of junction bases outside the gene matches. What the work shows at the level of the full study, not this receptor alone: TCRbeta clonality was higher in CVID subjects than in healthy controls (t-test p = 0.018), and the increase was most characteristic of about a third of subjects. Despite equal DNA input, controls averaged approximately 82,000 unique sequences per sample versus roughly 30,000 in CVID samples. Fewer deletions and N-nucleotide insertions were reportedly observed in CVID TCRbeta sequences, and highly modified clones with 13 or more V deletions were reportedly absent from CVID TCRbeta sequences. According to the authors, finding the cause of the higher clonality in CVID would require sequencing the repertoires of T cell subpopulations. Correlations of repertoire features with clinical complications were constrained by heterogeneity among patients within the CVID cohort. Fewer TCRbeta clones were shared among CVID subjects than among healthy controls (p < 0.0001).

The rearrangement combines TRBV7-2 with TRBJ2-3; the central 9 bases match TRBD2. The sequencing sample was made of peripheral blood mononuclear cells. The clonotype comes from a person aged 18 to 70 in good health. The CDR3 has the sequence CASSLARLAGHTDTQYF. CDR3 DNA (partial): TGTGCCAGCAGCTTAGCCAGGCTAGCGGGGCACACAGATACG.